Listed below are T cell receptor beta chains from one sample, sequenced in a study of cytomegalovirus exposure and HLA in healthy donors. TCRdb's copy holds only in-frame clones and misses some; the assay was immunoSEQ multiplex PCR. The sample has under 200,000 clones; roughly four fifths are singletons. The specimen was PBMCs. The source is a man in his late teens or twenties in good health and CMV-seronegative. Both conserved end residues are part of each CDR3. The D gene is left open where the match is weak. The size field is filled for only some rows; it gives once, few, many or a size class.

D gene	clone size	V gene	CDR3 protein
-	-	TRBV29-1	CSVETGRLHEQYF
-	-	TRBV6-5	CASSYSEGEGEAFF
-	few	TRBV18	CASSLENQPQHF
-	-	TRBV5-6	CASSLLYQETQYF
TRBD2	-	TRBV6-5	CAAGAGGPVQFF
-	-	TRBV7-9	CASSRTGSNQPQHF
TRBD2	-	TRBV7-9	CASSLYSGTYEQYF
-	-	TRBV21-1	CASSGRDLTYEQYF
TRBD2	-	TRBV5-4	CASSLATLAGGGEQYF
TRBD1	-	TRBV14	CASSQRPGTANTEAFF
-	once	TRBV28	CASSSTGIGDTEAFF
TRBD2	-	TRBV7-9	CASSFSSGRADEQYF
-	-	TRBV6-1	CASLRWRDTEAFF
-	few	TRBV19	CASSMPPGIQYF
-	-	TRBV28	CASRPTTYYGYTF
-	-	TRBV7-2	CASSLELLTGELFF
TRBD1	-	TRBV29-1	CSEGQGPGETQYF
-	-	TRBV27	CASSSDTYQETQYF
-	-	TRBV28	CASSSHDQLMRKLFF
-	once	TRBV27	CASSLEWGYEQFF
-	-	TRBV9	CASSPSGTSNNEQFF
TRBD1	-	TRBV6-5	CASSSRTGDTEAFF
TRBD2	-	TRBV5-1	CASSLESGTRGEQFF
TRBD2	-	TRBV5-4	CASSPVLLAGVGGELFF
TRBD2	-	TRBV6-5	CASSPVAGLTDTQYF
TRBD1	-	TRBV9	CASSLIRGQGTDTQYF
-	-	TRBV29-1	CSVPARGHQTGYTF
TRBD1	-	TRBV5-1	CASSTDRGDEQYF
TRBD1	-	TRBV14	CASSQGQGYTEAFF
-	-	TRBV7-9	CASSRDEDTEAFF
TRBD2	-	TRBV27	CASKLRTSGRANNEQFF
TRBD2	-	TRBV7-9	CSSSPSGLAGVGEQFF
-	-	TRBV6-5	CASSPQGKYEQFF
-	-	TRBV9	CASSVEAGPTYEQYF
-	-	TRBV7-2	CASSRGYDGETQYF
TRBD2	few	TRBV7-2	CASSFGREGYEQYF
-	-	TRBV10-1	CTTPRTDNSPLHF
TRBD2	once	TRBV4-1	CASSQRSSGLDTYNEQFF
TRBD2	-	TRBV6-5	CASRPLAGGSDIQYF
TRBD1	-	TRBV2	CASSGRQGANQPQHF
TRBD2	once	TRBV7-2	CASSQQGAGGYNEQFF
-	-	TRBV19	CASGGLWETQYF
-	few	TRBV11-2	CASSWDSVGYEQYF
-	-	TRBV9	CASSVGGGVTYEQYF
-	-	TRBV6-5	CASSPRPGTYNEQFF
TRBD1	-	TRBV7-9	CASSLGDRGDNEQFF
-	-	TRBV4-1	CASSQGGGRLGHTEAFF
-	-	TRBV6-1	CASSPPGNRETQYF
-	once	TRBV5-1	CASSLGRVSYEQYF
-	-	TRBV6-6	CASSYLLSSDEQFF
-	-	TRBV21-1	CARAGLAGVQETQYF